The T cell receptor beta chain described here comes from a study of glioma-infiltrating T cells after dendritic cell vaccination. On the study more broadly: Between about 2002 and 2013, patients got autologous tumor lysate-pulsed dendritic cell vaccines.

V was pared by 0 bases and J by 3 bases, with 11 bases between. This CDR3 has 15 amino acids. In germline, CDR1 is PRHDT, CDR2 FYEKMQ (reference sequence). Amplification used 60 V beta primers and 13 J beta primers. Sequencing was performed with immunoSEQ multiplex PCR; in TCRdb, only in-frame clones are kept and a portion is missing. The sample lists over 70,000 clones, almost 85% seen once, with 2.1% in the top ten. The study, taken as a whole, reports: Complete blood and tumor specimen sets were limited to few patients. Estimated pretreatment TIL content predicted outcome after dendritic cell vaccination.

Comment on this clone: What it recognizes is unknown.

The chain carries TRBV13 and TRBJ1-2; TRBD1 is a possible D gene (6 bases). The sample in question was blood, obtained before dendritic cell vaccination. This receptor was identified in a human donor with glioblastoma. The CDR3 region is CASSLGYRQDYGYTF. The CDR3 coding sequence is TGTGCCAGCAGCTTAGGATACAGACAGGACTATGGCTACACCTTC.